These T cell receptor beta chains were read from a single sample in a study of blood T cell repertoires in COVID-19. Produced via immunoSEQ multiplex PCR; TCRdb's table is partial and in-frame only. There are under 200,000 clones in the sample; around 90% occur only once, and roughly 2% lies in the top ten. The source material was peripheral blood. These receptors all stem from a man younger than 35 with acute or convalescent COVID-19. CDR3s include the opening cysteine and the closing phenylalanine or tryptophan. The D gene is left open where the match is weak. Where a row states a size, it is once, few, many or the class of an expanded clone; other rows omit it.

cdr3_aa cdr3_nt v_call cdr3_length clone_size j_call d_call
CASSYDRGIYEQYF TGTGCCAGCAGTTACGACAGGGGCATCTACGAGCAGTACTTC TRBV6-5 14 . TRBJ2-7 TRBD1
CAISDREFSMNTEAFF TGTGCCATCAGTGATCGGGAATTCTCTATGAACACTGAAGCTTTCTTT TRBV10-3 16 . TRBJ1-1 .
CASNLQGHEAFF TGTGCCAGCAATCTCCAGGGGCATGAAGCTTTCTTT TRBV12-3/TRBV12-4 12 . TRBJ1-1 .
CASSPSYRGTEAFF TGTGCCAGCTCACCATCGTATAGGGGGACTGAAGCTTTCTTT TRBV18 14 . TRBJ1-1 .
CASSHSDNEQFF TGTGCCAGCAGCCACAGCGACAATGAGCAGTTCTTC TRBV14 12 . TRBJ2-1 .
CATSATAYSGANVLTF TGTGCCACCAGTGCGACAGCTTACTCTGGGGCCAACGTCCTGACTTTC TRBV24-1 16 . TRBJ2-6 .
CASSLGTGVRGTEAFF TGTGCCAGCAGCCTGGGGACAGGGGTGAGGGGGACTGAAGCTTTCTTT TRBV4-2 16 . TRBJ1-1 TRBD1
CASSVGDRVGNEQFF TGTGCCAGCAGCGTAGGGGACAGGGTAGGAAATGAGCAGTTCTTC TRBV9 15 few TRBJ2-1 TRBD1
CAWSVSGVHEQYF TGTGCCTGGAGTGTAAGCGGGGTCCACGAGCAGTACTTC TRBV30 13 . TRBJ2-7 TRBD2
CASSSGLAGGIIQETQYF TGCGCCAGCAGCTCCGGACTAGCGGGGGGGATTATCCAAGAGACCCAGTACTTC TRBV5-1 18 . TRBJ2-5 TRBD2
CRAQGGETQYF TGCCGAGCCCAGGGAGGAGAGACCCAGTACTTC TRBV20-1 11 . TRBJ2-5 .
CAWRPRPLPGTSGKKNTGELFF TGTGCCTGGAGACCCCGTCCCCTACCCGGGACTAGCGGGAAGAAGAACACCGGGGAGCTGTTTTTT TRBV30 22 . TRBJ2-2 TRBD2
CASTITGYPQETQYF TGTGCCAGCACTATCACAGGGTATCCCCAAGAGACCCAGTACTTC TRBV6-5 15 few TRBJ2-5 .
CASSQVDYRMETQYF TGTGCCAGCAGCCAAGTGGACTATAGGATGGAGACCCAGTACTTC TRBV3-1/TRBV3-2 15 . TRBJ2-5 .
CATSDATGLAGETQYF TGTGCCACCAGTGACGCGACGGGACTAGCGGGAGAGACCCAGTACTTC TRBV24-1 16 . TRBJ2-5 TRBD2
CASSGDRGQRNYGYTF TGTGCCAGCAGCGGAGACAGGGGGCAACGGAACTATGGCTACACCTTC TRBV6-2/TRBV6-3 16 once TRBJ1-2 TRBD1
CASSAGISNYGYTF TGTGCCAGCAGCGCCGGGATTTCTAACTATGGCTACACCTTC TRBV13 14 . TRBJ1-2 .
CASSYRGDQPQHF TGTGCCAGCAGTTACAGGGGTGATCAGCCCCAGCATTTT TRBV6-6 13 . TRBJ1-5 .
CASSRRLAGSTDTQYF TGTGCCAGCAGCCGTCGACTAGCGGGTAGCACAGATACGCAGTATTTT TRBV14 16 . TRBJ2-3 TRBD2
CAWTQQGNEQFF TGTGCCTGGACCCAACAGGGGAATGAGCAGTTCTTC TRBV30 12 . TRBJ2-1 TRBD1
CATSDPSGRGYNEQFF TGTGCCACCAGTGACCCTAGCGGGAGAGGGTACAATGAGCAGTTCTTC TRBV24-1 16 . TRBJ2-1 TRBD2
CASSLVRVGTDPYEQYF TGTGCCAGCAGCTTGGTTCGCGTTGGGACAGATCCCTACGAGCAGTACTTC TRBV11-2 17 . TRBJ2-7 TRBD1
CASSYGIQGAFSTDTQYF TGTGCCAGCAGTTACGGGATCCAGGGGGCTTTTAGCACAGATACGCAGTATTTT TRBV6-2/TRBV6-3 18 . TRBJ2-3 TRBD1
CASSPSSGETQYF TGTGCCAGCAGCCCCAGTTCGGGGGAGACCCAGTACTTC TRBV9 13 . TRBJ2-5 .
CASSLEASGIGNEQFF TGCGCCAGCAGCTTGGAAGCTAGCGGGATCGGCAATGAGCAGTTCTTC TRBV5-1 16 . TRBJ2-1 TRBD2
CASRSGSSYNSPLHF TGTGCCAGTCGGTCTGGGAGCTCCTATAATTCACCCCTCCACTTT TRBV6-5 15 . TRBJ1-6 .
CAWALGLGEDTQYF TGTGCCTGGGCCCTGGGACTAGGGGAGGATACGCAGTATTTT TRBV30 14 few TRBJ2-3 TRBD2
CASSSRGRSYGYTF TGTGCCAGCAGCTCAAGGGGTCGGAGCTATGGCTACACCTTC TRBV5-6 14 . TRBJ1-2 .
CASSSFSGTGSEQYF TGTGCCAGCAGTTCTTTTTCCGGGACAGGGAGCGAGCAGTACTTC TRBV11-2 15 once TRBJ2-7 TRBD1
CASSQGNYGYTF TGTGCCAGCAGTCAGGGAAACTATGGCTACACCTTC TRBV6-5 12 . TRBJ1-2 .
CASSLSTGGFYGYTF TGTGCCAGCAGTTTATCGACAGGGGGCTTCTATGGCTACACCTTC TRBV28 15 once TRBJ1-2 TRBD1
CASSFTPFTGTETQYF TGCGCCAGCAGCTTTACCCCTTTTACAGGGACGGAGACCCAGTACTTC TRBV5-1 16 . TRBJ2-5 .
CASSLWTGAGTGELFF TGTGCCAGCAGCCTCTGGACAGGGGCGGGCACCGGGGAGCTGTTTTTT TRBV11-2 16 . TRBJ2-2 TRBD1
CASSPLVAANEKLFF TGCGCCAGCAGCCCACTAGTAGCGGCTAATGAAAAACTGTTTTTT TRBV5-1 15 . TRBJ1-4 .
CASSPSRTQNTGELFF TGTGCCAGCTCACCCAGCCGGACTCAGAACACCGGGGAGCTGTTTTTT TRBV18 16 . TRBJ2-2 .
CASSERQGSQPQHF TGTGCCAGCAGTGAGCGACAGGGGTCTCAGCCCCAGCATTTT TRBV2 14 . TRBJ1-5 TRBD1
CASSQVAGNYGYTF TGTGCCAGCAGCCAAGTAGCAGGGAACTATGGCTACACCTTC TRBV3-1/TRBV3-2 14 . TRBJ1-2 .
CASSQFPGISYEQYF TGTGCCAGTAGCCAATTCCCAGGGATCTCCTACGAGCAGTACTTC TRBV19 15 . TRBJ2-7 .
CASSISGTSPSPLHF TGTGCCAGCAGTATTTCCGGGACTTCTCCTTCACCCCTCCACTTT TRBV27 15 . TRBJ1-6 .
CASSEAPGHLFSLNTEAFF TGTGCCAGCAGTGAAGCGCCGGGACACCTTTTCTCCTTGAACACTGAAGCTTTCTTT TRBV6-1 19 once TRBJ1-1 .
CSVEGGGPEQFF TGCAGCGTTGAAGGGGGGGGGCCCGAGCAGTTCTTC TRBV29-1 12 . TRBJ2-1 .
CASSDTGGQGWAFF TGTGCCAGCAGTGACACGGGGGGACAGGGTTGGGCTTTCTTT TRBV6-1 14 . TRBJ1-1 TRBD1
CASSSPGLAGAGEQFF TGTGCCAGCAGTTCCCCAGGACTAGCGGGGGCGGGCGAGCAGTTCTTC TRBV7-6 16 . TRBJ2-1 TRBD2
CASSLGTVYNEQFF TGTGCCAGCAGTTTAGGGACAGTTTACAATGAGCAGTTCTTC TRBV27 14 . TRBJ2-1 TRBD1
CASSFRGLSYNEQFF TGTGCCAGCAGTTTCAGGGGTTTATCCTACAATGAGCAGTTCTTC TRBV27 15 . TRBJ2-1 .
CASSVDVGDQAYNEQFF TGTGCCAGCAGCGTAGATGTAGGAGACCAAGCGTACAATGAGCAGTTCTTC TRBV9 17 . TRBJ2-1 .
CASSETYGFNSPLHF TGTGCCAGCAGTGAGACTTATGGGTTTAATTCACCCCTCCACTTT TRBV2 15 . TRBJ1-6 .